A selection of T cell receptor beta chains follows, all from one sample in a study of breast tumors, draining lymph nodes, adjacent tissues. TCRdb re-analysed the multiplex PCR reads in MiXCR, keeping a single row per CDR3 protein. The sample lists tens of thousands of distinct CDR3 sequences; roughly 50% were seen once. What was sequenced was breast tumor tissue. The receptors were gathered from a female donor with breast cancer. Some clones in this sample may be carry-over from other donors' samples. Both conserved end residues are part of each CDR3. Fields, in order: clone size, J gene, D gene, V gene, CDR3 DNA, CDR3 protein. D genes are given only for firm matches. Some rows mark clone size as missing; the rest say once, few, many or name a class of expanded clone.

size: -
J: TRBJ2-2
D: -
V: TRBV10-1
DNA: TGCGCCAGCAGTGAGGGATTTAACACCGGGGAGCTGTTTTTT
CDR3: CASSEGFNTGELFF

size: many
J: TRBJ1-3
D: -
V: TRBV7-2
DNA: TGTGCCAGCAGCTTAGTGGGGGGGTCCGGAAACACCATATATTTT
CDR3: CASSLVGGSGNTIYF

size: many
J: TRBJ2-3
D: TRBD1
V: TRBV27
DNA: TGTGCCAGCAGCCGTGGGGGACAGGGCATTGGGACGCAGTATTTT
CDR3: CASSRGGQGIGTQYF

size: few
J: TRBJ2-7
D: -
V: TRBV20-1
DNA: TGCAGTGCTAGAGATAACCCCGAGCAGTACTTC
CDR3: CSARDNPEQYF

size: -
J: TRBJ1-5
D: TRBD1
V: TRBV10-1
DNA: TGCGCCACCGGGACAGGGGGCAATCAGCCCCAGCATTTT
CDR3: CATGTGGNQPQHF

size: many
J: TRBJ1-2
D: -
V: TRBV20-1
DNA: TGCAGTGCTAGTGAGCCGGGACGGGGCTATGGCTACACCTTC
CDR3: CSASEPGRGYGYTF

size: -
J: TRBJ2-5
D: -
V: TRBV5-5
DNA: TGTGCCAGCGCCTCCGAGGGAAGGGGGTCCGTAGAGACCCAGTACTTC
CDR3: CASASEGRGSVETQYF

size: many
J: TRBJ1-2
D: TRBD1
V: TRBV28
DNA: TGTGCCAGCAGTTTACTTGGACAGGGTCGGGGCTACACCTTC
CDR3: CASSLLGQGRGYTF

size: -
J: TRBJ1-6
D: -
V: TRBV9
DNA: TGTGCCAGCAGCTCAAACAGGGAAGGGGGTGGTAATTCACCCCTCCACTTT
CDR3: CASSSNREGGGNSPLHF

size: many
J: TRBJ2-5
D: -
V: TRBV7-3
DNA: TGTGCCAGCAGCTTGGGCATGGGCGGAATAAAAGAGACCCAGTACTTC
CDR3: CASSLGMGGIKETQYF

size: many
J: TRBJ2-1
D: -
V: TRBV2
DNA: TGTGCCAGCAGTGCTCTTGGCGTTGGGGGTTACAATGAGCAGTTCTTC
CDR3: CASSALGVGGYNEQFF

size: many
J: TRBJ2-1
D: -
V: TRBV7-9
DNA: TGTGCCAGCAGCCGTTGGAGTTTGACAGGCGGAATAATCGGGCAGTTCTTC
CDR3: CASSRWSLTGGIIGQFF

size: -
J: TRBJ2-7
D: TRBD2
V: TRBV20-1
DNA: TGCAGTGCTAGATCGGGGCGGGGGAGCAGGTACGAGCAGTACTTC
CDR3: CSARSGRGSRYEQYF

size: -
J: TRBJ2-1
D: TRBD2
V: TRBV6-2/TRBV6-3
DNA: TGTGCCAGTAGTACGACGAGGACTAGCGGGAGACGATTAGAGGAGCAGCTCTTC
CDR3: CASSTTRTSGRRLEEQLF

size: -
J: TRBJ2-7
D: TRBD2
V: TRBV5-1
DNA: TGCGCCAGCAGCTTACCCGGGACTAGCGGGGAGAGCTCCTACGAGCAGTACTTC
CDR3: CASSLPGTSGESSYEQYF

size: many
J: TRBJ2-2
D: -
V: TRBV6-5
DNA: TGTGCCAGCAGTCACTCGTTCCGGCCTGAGACCGGGGAGCTGTTTTTT
CDR3: CASSHSFRPETGELFF

size: -
J: TRBJ1-6
D: -
V: TRBV5-4
DNA: TGTGCCAGCAGCTTCCGTAATTCACCCCTCCACTTT
CDR3: CASSFRNSPLHF

size: medium-sized
J: TRBJ2-3
D: TRBD1
V: TRBV29-1
DNA: TGCAGCGTTACGACAGGGGGTACGGTCACAGATACGCAGTATTTT
CDR3: CSVTTGGTVTDTQYF

size: -
J: TRBJ2-1
D: TRBD2
V: TRBV5-1
DNA: TGCGCCAGCAGCGCCCCCGTCGGACTAGCGGGAGGGCACCCCAATGAGCAGTTCTTC
CDR3: CASSAPVGLAGGHPNEQFF

size: once
J: TRBJ1-6
D: -
V: TRBV9
DNA: TGTGCCAGCAGCGTAGGAGTATCAGCGGTCAATTCACCCCTCCACTTT
CDR3: CASSVGVSAVNSPLHF

size: -
J: TRBJ1-4
D: -
V: TRBV19
DNA: TGTGCCAGTAGTCTTGGACTAGCGGGAACCAATGAAAAACTGTTTTTT
CDR3: CASSLGLAGTNEKLFF

size: many
J: TRBJ2-5
D: TRBD2
V: TRBV18
DNA: TGTGCCAGCTCACCAGAAGCGGGAGGGTCCGGGACCCAGTACTTC
CDR3: CASSPEAGGSGTQYF

size: -
J: TRBJ1-2
D: TRBD1
V: TRBV6-1
DNA: TGTGCCAGCAGTGAATACGGACAGGGTAACTATGGCTACACCTTC
CDR3: CASSEYGQGNYGYTF

size: many
J: TRBJ2-1
D: -
V: TRBV12-3/TRBV12-4
DNA: TGTGCCAGCAGTTTAGCGGAAGGGCTTGAGCAGTTCTTC
CDR3: CASSLAEGLEQFF

size: medium-sized
J: TRBJ2-5
D: -
V: TRBV4-1
DNA: TGCGCCAGCAGCCAAGAGGGGGCGTGGGGGAGGGAGACCCAGTACTTC
CDR3: CASSQEGAWGRETQYF

size: -
J: TRBJ2-1
D: TRBD2
V: TRBV2
DNA: TGTGCCAGCAGTCGGGGACTAGCGGGAGGAGGAGGAGGCAATGAGCAGTTCTTC
CDR3: CASSRGLAGGGGGNEQFF

size: -
J: TRBJ2-3
D: TRBD2
V: TRBV7-9
DNA: TGTGCCAGCAGCGTGGGCGGGAGGGCAGCAGATACGCAGTATTTT
CDR3: CASSVGGRAADTQYF